A selection of T cell receptor beta chains follows, all from one sample in a study of blood T cell repertoires in COVID-19. Data came from immunoSEQ multiplex PCR; TCRdb stores just in-frame clones and leaves some out. In the table there are 150,000 to 200,000 clones, more than 80% of which are singletons. The sample was PBMCs or T cells enriched from blood (not recorded which). These receptors came from a man aged 50 or older who had recovered from COVID-19. Each CDR3 is given with its conserved first and last residue. The D gene is left open where the match is weak. Only some rows state a clone size, as once, few, many or a class for expanded clones.

j_gene,v_gene,abundance,d_gene,CDR3aa,CDR3nt
TRBJ1-1,TRBV25-1,few,TRBD1,CASRTDRLNTEAFF,TGTGCCAGCAGAACGGACAGGCTGAACACTGAAGCTTTCTTT
TRBJ1-5,TRBV6-5,-,TRBD1,CASSYARGRVQPQHF,TGTGCCAGCAGTTACGCCAGGGGGCGGGTTCAGCCCCAGCATTTT
TRBJ1-2,TRBV2,few,-,CASRDSRTNYGYTF,TGTGCCAGCAGGGACAGTCGAACTAACTATGGCTACACCTTC
TRBJ2-7,TRBV7-6,-,TRBD1,CASSVDRGPQYEQYF,TGTGCCAGCAGCGTCGACAGGGGACCTCAGTACGAGCAGTACTTC
TRBJ1-2,TRBV9,-,-,CASSATTVNPNYGYTF,TGTGCCAGCAGCGCGACGACAGTAAATCCTAACTATGGCTACACCTTC
TRBJ1-5,TRBV10-3,-,TRBD1,CAISEGQGGHQPQHF,TGTGCCATCAGTGAGGGACAGGGCGGTCATCAGCCCCAGCATTTT
TRBJ1-5,TRBV5-8,-,TRBD1,CASSSDRGENQPQHF,TGTGCCAGCAGCTCGGACAGGGGTGAGAATCAGCCCCAGCATTTT
TRBJ2-5,TRBV7-9,-,TRBD1,CASSPRDRELGETQYF,TGTGCCAGCAGCCCCCGGGACAGGGAACTCGGGGAGACCCAGTACTTC
TRBJ1-5,TRBV15,-,TRBD1,CATSRDPGGGQPQHF,TGTGCCACCAGCAGAGATCCAGGGGGCGGGCAGCCCCAGCATTTT
TRBJ2-3,TRBV4-1,-,TRBD1,CASSQFGTGRTDTQYF,TGCGCCAGCAGCCAATTTGGGACAGGGCGCACAGATACGCAGTATTTT
TRBJ1-5,TRBV19,-,-,CASTDDRITNQPQHF,TGTGCCAGTACCGACGACAGGATTACTAATCAGCCCCAGCATTTT
TRBJ2-7,TRBV19,-,-,CASTGDTAYEQYF,TGTGCCAGTACCGGGGACACAGCCTACGAGCAGTACTTC
TRBJ1-4,TRBV7-2,-,-,CASSQGALPNEKLFF,TGTGCCAGCAGCCAAGGGGCCCTCCCTAATGAAAAACTGTTTTTT
TRBJ2-7,TRBV11-1,-,TRBD1,CASSWDRASYEQYF,TGTGCCAGCAGCTGGGACAGGGCAAGCTACGAGCAGTACTTC
TRBJ1-1,TRBV4-1,-,-,CASSHPGRTEAFF,TGCGCCAGCAGCCACCCGGGTCGAACTGAAGCTTTCTTT
TRBJ1-6,TRBV6-5,-,TRBD1,CASSYSGQINSPLHF,TGTGCCAGCAGTTACTCGGGACAGATTAATTCACCCCTCCACTTT
TRBJ2-2,TRBV5-4,-,-,CASSPTSAGELFF,TGTGCCAGCAGCCCGACTAGTGCCGGGGAGCTGTTTTTT
TRBJ1-5,TRBV28,-,TRBD1,CASSPGQAGPQHF,TGTGCCAGCAGTCCGGGACAGGCCGGCCCCCAGCATTTT
TRBJ1-1,TRBV2,-,-,CAKTGQRGVGTEAFF,TGTGCCAAAACCGGTCAAAGGGGCGTGGGCACTGAAGCTTTCTTT
TRBJ2-1,TRBV5-6,-,TRBD1,CASSWPPTGGRNEQFF,TGTGCCAGCAGCTGGCCCCCTACAGGGGGGAGGAATGAGCAGTTCTTC
TRBJ2-7,TRBV24-1,-,TRBD2,CATSDPSGGNEQYF,TGTGCCACCAGTGACCCCTCGGGGGGAAACGAGCAGTACTTC
TRBJ1-1,TRBV7-9,-,TRBD1,CASSLRQGLEAFF,TGTGCCAGCAGCCTTAGACAGGGGCTTGAAGCTTTCTTT
TRBJ2-7,TRBV5-4,-,-,CASSLVPGSYEQYF,TGTGCCAGCAGCTTGGTTCCAGGGTCCTACGAGCAGTACTTC
TRBJ2-7,TRBV21-1,-,-,CASSKGRGTYEQYF,TGTGCCAGCAGCAAAGGGCGGGGAACCTACGAGCAGTACTTC
TRBJ1-5,TRBV7-2,once,-,CASSSADGENQPQHF,TGTGCCAGCAGCTCTGCCGACGGAGAAAATCAGCCCCAGCATTTT
TRBJ1-6,TRBV4-3,-,TRBD1,CASRSVPGQTGSPLHF,TGCGCCAGCAGGTCCGTTCCGGGACAGACGGGTTCACCCCTCCACTTT
TRBJ1-2,TRBV5-4,-,-,CASSPDRKQGRGYTF,TGTGCCAGCAGCCCCGATAGAAAACAGGGTCGCGGCTACACCTTC
TRBJ2-3,TRBV10-2,few,TRBD1,CASSEDRGRGYF,TGCGCCAGCAGTGAGGACAGGGGACGGGGGTATTTT
TRBJ2-7,TRBV29-1,-,TRBD1,CSSEGWTGPYEQYF,TGCAGCTCTGAGGGGTGGACAGGGCCCTACGAGCAGTACTTC
TRBJ1-2,TRBV3-1/TRBV3-2,-,TRBD1,CASSQSVGRGLGYTF,TGTGCCAGCAGCCAGTCTGTGGGCAGGGGGCTTGGCTACACCTTC
TRBJ1-2,TRBV6-5,-,-,CASSYARGSGYTF,TGTGCCAGCAGTTACGCCAGGGGAAGTGGCTACACCTTC
TRBJ1-2,TRBV9,-,-,CASDGGTRNYGYTF,TGTGCCAGCGATGGAGGGACGAGGAACTATGGCTACACCTTC
TRBJ2-2,TRBV5-1,-,-,CASTNTGELFF,TGCGCCAGCACTAACACCGGGGAGCTGTTTTTT
TRBJ2-6,TRBV25-1,few,-,CASSLTGGPLGANVLTF,TGTGCCAGCAGTCTAACAGGTGGGCCCTTAGGTGCCAACGTCCTGACTTTC
TRBJ1-4,TRBV7-9,-,-,CASSLAQGLNEKLFF,TGTGCCAGCAGCTTAGCGCAGGGGCTTAACGAAAAACTGTTTTTT
TRBJ1-2,TRBV7-2,-,-,CASSLGPGFTGYGYTF,TGTGCCAGCAGCTTAGGGCCGGGCTTTACAGGCTATGGCTACACCTTC
TRBJ2-3,TRBV7-4,-,-,CASSSRGTDRTDTQYF,TGTGCCAGCAGCTCTCGCGGGACAGATAGAACAGATACGCAGTATTTT
TRBJ2-7,TRBV4-1,-,-,CASSQGPDSTYEQYF,TGCGCCAGCAGCCAAGGACCGGACAGTACCTACGAGCAGTACTTC
TRBJ2-5,TRBV5-1,-,-,CASSFGPPPQETQYF,TGCGCCAGCAGCTTTGGGCCTCCCCCCCAAGAGACCCAGTACTTC
TRBJ2-1,TRBV6-5,-,TRBD2,CASSFPGSGGNEQFF,TGTGCCAGCAGTTTCCCCGGAAGCGGGGGCAATGAGCAGTTCTTC
TRBJ2-1,TRBV28,-,-,CASSEQGGSPPRGEQFF,TGTGCCAGCAGTGAGCAGGGGGGCTCCCCTCCAAGGGGCGAGCAGTTCTTC
TRBJ2-5,TRBV27,-,TRBD2,CASSRLAGGVQARETQYF,TGTGCCAGCAGCCGACTAGCGGGGGGTGTGCAAGCTCGAGAGACCCAGTACTTC
TRBJ2-7,TRBV30,few,TRBD2,CAWSVGGVAEQYF,TGTGCCTGGAGTGTTGGGGGGGTAGCCGAGCAGTACTTC
TRBJ2-5,TRBV7-9,few,TRBD1,CASSRKGQGVQETQYF,TGTGCCAGCAGCCGCAAGGGACAGGGGGTTCAAGAGACCCAGTACTTC
TRBJ1-2,TRBV7-9,-,-,CASSSSPTRSGYTF,TGTGCCAGCAGCTCCTCACCTACACGGAGTGGCTACACCTTC
TRBJ1-2,TRBV29-1,-,TRBD1,CSVRDRVITGENGYTF,TGCAGCGTTCGGGACAGGGTAATTACTGGTGAAAATGGCTACACCTTC
TRBJ2-3,TRBV24-1,-,TRBD1,CATRGTGTDTQYF,TGTGCCACCCGGGGGACAGGGACAGATACGCAGTATTTT
TRBJ1-4,TRBV19,-,-,CASTLGQTANEKLFF,TGTGCCAGTACTCTTGGACAGACTGCGAATGAAAAACTGTTTTTT
TRBJ2-5,TRBV28,-,-,CASSLFGSGFQETQYF,TGTGCCAGCAGTTTATTTGGTAGCGGATTCCAAGAGACCCAGTACTTC
TRBJ2-5,TRBV11-2,-,TRBD1,CASSADREETQYF,TGTGCCAGCAGCGCGGACAGGGAAGAGACCCAGTACTTC
TRBJ2-2,TRBV10-3,-,TRBD2,CAIARGGNTGELFF,TGTGCCATCGCACGGGGGGGAAACACCGGGGAGCTGTTTTTT
TRBJ1-2,TRBV5-1,-,TRBD1,CASSLSVGTGVGYTF,TGCGCCAGCAGCTTGTCCGTTGGGACAGGGGTTGGCTACACCTTC
TRBJ2-2,TRBV19,-,-,CASSRLSGRLPGELFF,TGTGCCAGTAGTAGATTGTCAGGCCGGCTCCCCGGGGAGCTGTTTTTT
TRBJ2-7,TRBV5-1,-,-,CASSLDRGGSYEQYF,TGCGCCAGCAGCTTGGACAGGGGAGGCTCCTACGAGCAGTACTTC
TRBJ2-3,TRBV6-5,-,-,CASSSLGPSTDTQYF,TGTGCCAGCAGTAGCCTTGGGCCTAGCACAGATACGCAGTATTTT
TRBJ1-2,TRBV10-3,few,TRBD1,CAISATIGTAERYTF,TGTGCCATCAGCGCAACTATCGGGACAGCCGAGCGCTACACCTTC
TRBJ2-3,TRBV10-1,-,TRBD2,CASSESLAGGQTDTQYF,TGCGCCAGCAGTGAGTCTTTAGCGGGGGGGCAGACAGATACGCAGTATTTT
TRBJ2-3,TRBV5-1,-,TRBD2,CASSRGEASGTRTDTQYF,TGCGCCAGCAGCCGGGGGGAGGCTAGCGGCACCCGCACAGATACGCAGTATTTT
TRBJ1-1,TRBV27,-,-,CASTEYGGSTEAFF,TGTGCCAGCACCGAGTATGGGGGCTCCACTGAAGCTTTCTTT